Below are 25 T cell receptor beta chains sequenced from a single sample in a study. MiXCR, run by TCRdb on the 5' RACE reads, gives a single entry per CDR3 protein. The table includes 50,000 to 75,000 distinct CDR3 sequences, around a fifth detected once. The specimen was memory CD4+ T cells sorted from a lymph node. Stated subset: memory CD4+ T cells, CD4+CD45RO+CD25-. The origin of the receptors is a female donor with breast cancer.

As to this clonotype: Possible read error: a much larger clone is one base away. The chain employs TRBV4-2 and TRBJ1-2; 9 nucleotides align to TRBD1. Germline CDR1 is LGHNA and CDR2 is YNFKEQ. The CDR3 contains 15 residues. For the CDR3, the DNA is TGTGCCAGCAGCCAAGATAGGACAGGGGACTATGGCTACATCTTC. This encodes CASSQDRTGDYGYIF.

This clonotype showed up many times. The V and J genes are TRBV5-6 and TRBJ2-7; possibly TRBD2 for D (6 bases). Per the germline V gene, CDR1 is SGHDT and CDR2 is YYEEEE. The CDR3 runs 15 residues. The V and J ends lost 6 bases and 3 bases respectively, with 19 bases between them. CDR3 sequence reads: CASTRDPKGYYEQYF. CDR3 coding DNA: TGTGCCAGCACGCGGGACCCCAAGGGGTACTACGAGCAGTACTTC. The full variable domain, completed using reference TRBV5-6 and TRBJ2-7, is DAGVTQSPTHLIKTRGQQVTLRCSPKSGHDTVSWYQQALGQGPQFIFQYYEEEERQRGNFPDRFSGHQFPNYSSELNVNALLLGDSALYLCASTRDPKGYYEQYFGPGTRLTVT.

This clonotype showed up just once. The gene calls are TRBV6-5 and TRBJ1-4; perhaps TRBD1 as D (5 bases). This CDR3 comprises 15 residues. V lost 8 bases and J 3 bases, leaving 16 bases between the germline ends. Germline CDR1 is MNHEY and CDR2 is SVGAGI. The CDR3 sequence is CASGRDGGANEKLFF. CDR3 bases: TGTGCCAGCGGAAGAGATGGGGGAGCTAATGAAAAACTGTTTTTT.

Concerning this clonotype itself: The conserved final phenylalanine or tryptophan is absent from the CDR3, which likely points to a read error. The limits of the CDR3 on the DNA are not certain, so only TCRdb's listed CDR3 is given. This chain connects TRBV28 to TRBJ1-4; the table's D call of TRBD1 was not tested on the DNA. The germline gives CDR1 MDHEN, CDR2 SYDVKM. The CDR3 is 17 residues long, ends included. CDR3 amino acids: CASSLGGGGAVNEKLFL.

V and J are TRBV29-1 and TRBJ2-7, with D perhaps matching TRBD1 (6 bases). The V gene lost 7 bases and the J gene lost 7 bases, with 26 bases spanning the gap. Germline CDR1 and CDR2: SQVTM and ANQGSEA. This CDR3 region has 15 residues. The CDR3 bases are TGCAGCGCCGGCGGCCGGGACACTCGACCTGGGGAGCAGTACTTC. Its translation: CSAGGRDTRPGEQYF.

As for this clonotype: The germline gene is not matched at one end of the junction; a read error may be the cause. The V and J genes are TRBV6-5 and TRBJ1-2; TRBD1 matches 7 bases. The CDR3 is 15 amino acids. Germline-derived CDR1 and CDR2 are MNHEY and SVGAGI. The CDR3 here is CASSDSVGTVYGYTF. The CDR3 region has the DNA TGTGCCAGCAGTGACTCTGTCGGGACAGTCTATGGCTACACCTTC.

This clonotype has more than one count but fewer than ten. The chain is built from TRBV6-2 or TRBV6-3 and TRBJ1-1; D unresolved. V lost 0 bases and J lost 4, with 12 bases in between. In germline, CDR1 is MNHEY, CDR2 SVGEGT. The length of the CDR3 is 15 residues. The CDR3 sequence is CASSYSNLGSTEAFF. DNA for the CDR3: TGTGCCAGCAGTTACTCGAATCTCGGGAGCACTGAAGCTTTCTTT.

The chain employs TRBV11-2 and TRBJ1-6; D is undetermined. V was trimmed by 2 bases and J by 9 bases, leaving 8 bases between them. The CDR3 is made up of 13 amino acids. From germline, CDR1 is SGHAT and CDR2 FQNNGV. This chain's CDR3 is CASSLTSGSPLHF. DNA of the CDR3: TGTGCCAGCAGCTTAACCAGCGGTTCACCCCTCCACTTT.

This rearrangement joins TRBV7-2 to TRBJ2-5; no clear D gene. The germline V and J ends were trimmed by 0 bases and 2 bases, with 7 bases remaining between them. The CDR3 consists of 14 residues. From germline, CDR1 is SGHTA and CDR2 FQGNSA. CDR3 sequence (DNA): TGTGCCAGCAGCTTAGCTCTAGTACAAGAGACCCAGTACTTC. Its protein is CASSLALVQETQYF.

The CDR3 region has the DNA TGTGCCACCAGTGAGGAAGAGACCCAGTACTTC. It codes for CATSEEETQYF. The chain recombines TRBV24-1 with TRBJ2-5; D gene uncertain. V gave up 4 bases and J gave up 3 bases, with 2 bases separating them. The V gene's germline CDR1 is KGHDR and CDR2 SFDVKD. This CDR3 is built from 11 residues.

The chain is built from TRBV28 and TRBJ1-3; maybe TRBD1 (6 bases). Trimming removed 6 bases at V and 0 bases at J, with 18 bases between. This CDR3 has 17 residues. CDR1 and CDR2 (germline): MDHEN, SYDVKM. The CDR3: CASRTSGHRFSGNTIYF. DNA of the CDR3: TGTGCCAGCAGGACGTCGGGACACCGCTTCTCTGGAAACACCATATATTTT.

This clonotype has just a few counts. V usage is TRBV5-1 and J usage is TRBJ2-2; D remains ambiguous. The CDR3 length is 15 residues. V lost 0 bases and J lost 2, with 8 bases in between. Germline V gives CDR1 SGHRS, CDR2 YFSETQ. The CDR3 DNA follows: TGCGCCAGCAGCTTGGGGGCAGTAAACACCGGGGAGCTGTTTTTT. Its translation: CASSLGAVNTGELFF. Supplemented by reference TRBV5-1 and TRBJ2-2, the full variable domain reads KAGVTQTPRYLIKTRGQQVTLSCSPISGHRSVSWYQQTPGQGLQFLFEYFSETQRNKGNFPGRFSGRQFSNSRSEMNVSTLELGDSALYLCASSLGAVNTGELFFGEGSRLTVL.

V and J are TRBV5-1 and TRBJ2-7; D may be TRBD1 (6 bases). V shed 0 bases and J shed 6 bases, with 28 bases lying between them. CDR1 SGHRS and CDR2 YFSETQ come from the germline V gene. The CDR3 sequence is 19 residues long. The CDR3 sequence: CASSLVGGQRSGIQSEQYF. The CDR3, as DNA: TGCGCCAGCAGCTTGGTAGGAGGACAGAGATCCGGGATCCAAAGCGAGCAGTACTTC. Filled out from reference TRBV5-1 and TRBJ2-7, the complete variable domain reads KAGVTQTPRYLIKTRGQQVTLSCSPISGHRSVSWYQQTPGQGLQFLFEYFSETQRNKGNFPGRFSGRQFSNSRSEMNVSTLELGDSALYLCASSLVGGQRSGIQSEQYFGPGTRLTVT.

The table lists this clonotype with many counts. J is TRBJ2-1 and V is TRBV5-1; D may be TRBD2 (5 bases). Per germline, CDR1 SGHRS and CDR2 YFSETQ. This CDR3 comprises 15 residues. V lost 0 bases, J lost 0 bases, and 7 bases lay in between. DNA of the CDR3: TGCGCCAGCAGCTTGGTCAGCGGCTCCTACAATGAGCAGTTCTTC. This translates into CASSLVSGSYNEQFF.

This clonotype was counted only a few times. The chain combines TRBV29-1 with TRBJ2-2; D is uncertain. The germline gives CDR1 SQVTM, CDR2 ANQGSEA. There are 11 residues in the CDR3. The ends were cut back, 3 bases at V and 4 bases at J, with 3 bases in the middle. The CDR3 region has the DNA TGCAGCGTTGAGCGCACCGGGGAGCTGTTTTTT. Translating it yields CSVERTGELFF.

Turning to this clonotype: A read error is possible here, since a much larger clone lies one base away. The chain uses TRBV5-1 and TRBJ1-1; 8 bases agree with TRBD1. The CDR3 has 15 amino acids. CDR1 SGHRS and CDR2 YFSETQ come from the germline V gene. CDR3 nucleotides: TGCGCCAGCAGCTGGACAGGGCGCTCGAACGCTGAAGCTTTCTTT. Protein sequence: CASSWTGRSNAEAFF.

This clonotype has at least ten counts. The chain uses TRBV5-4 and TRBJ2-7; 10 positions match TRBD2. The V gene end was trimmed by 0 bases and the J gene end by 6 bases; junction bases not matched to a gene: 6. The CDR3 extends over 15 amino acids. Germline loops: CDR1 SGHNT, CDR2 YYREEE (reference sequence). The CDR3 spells CASSLDQREGREQYF. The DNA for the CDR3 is TGTGCCAGCAGCTTGGACCAGCGGGAGGGCCGCGAGCAGTACTTC. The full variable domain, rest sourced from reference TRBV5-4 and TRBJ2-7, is ETGVTQSPTHLIKTRGQQVTLRCSSQSGHNTVSWYQQALGQGPQFIFQYYREEENGRGNFPPRFSGLQFPNYSSELNVNALELDDSALYLCASSLDQREGREQYFGPGTRLTVT.

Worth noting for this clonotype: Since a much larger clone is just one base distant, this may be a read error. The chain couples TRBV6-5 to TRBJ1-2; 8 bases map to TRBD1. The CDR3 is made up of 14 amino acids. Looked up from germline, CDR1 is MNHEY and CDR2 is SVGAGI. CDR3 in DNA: TGTTCCAGCAGTAAGGGACAGGCCGACTATGGCTACACCTTC. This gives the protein CSSSKGQADYGYTF.

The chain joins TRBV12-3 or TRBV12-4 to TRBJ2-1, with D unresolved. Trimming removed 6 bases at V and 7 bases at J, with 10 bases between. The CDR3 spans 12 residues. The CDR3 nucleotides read TGTGCCAGCAGCCTAACTCAGAATGAGCAGTTCTTC. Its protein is CASSLTQNEQFF.

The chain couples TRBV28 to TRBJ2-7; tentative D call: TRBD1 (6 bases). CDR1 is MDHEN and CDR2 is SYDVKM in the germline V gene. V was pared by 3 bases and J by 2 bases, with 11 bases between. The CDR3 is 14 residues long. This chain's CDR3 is CASSLHRAPYEQYF. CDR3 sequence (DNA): TGTGCCAGCAGTTTGCACAGGGCCCCCTACGAGCAGTACTTC.

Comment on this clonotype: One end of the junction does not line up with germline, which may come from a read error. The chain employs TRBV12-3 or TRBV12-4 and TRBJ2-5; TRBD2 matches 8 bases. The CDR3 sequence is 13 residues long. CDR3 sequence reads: CAGSRGGAETQYF. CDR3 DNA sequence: TGTGCCGGCAGTCGGGGGGGGGCCGAGACCCAGTACTTC.

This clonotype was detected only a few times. The CDR3 reads CASSPGGAGRGYTF. CDR3 nucleotide sequence: TGTGCCAGCAGCCCAGGGGGAGCGGGTCGTGGCTACACCTTC. The gene calls are TRBV6-5 and TRBJ1-2, with 7 bases that match TRBD1. Germline V lookup: CDR1 MNHEY, CDR2 SVGAGI. Losses at the gene ends were 6 bases for V and 7 bases for J; bases not matched to a gene: 11. The CDR3 is made up of 14 amino acids.

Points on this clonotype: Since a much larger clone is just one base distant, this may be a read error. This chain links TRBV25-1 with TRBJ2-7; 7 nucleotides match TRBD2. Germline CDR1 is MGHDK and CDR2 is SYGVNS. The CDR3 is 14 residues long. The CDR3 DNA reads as TGTACCAGCTCCCCCCCGGGGGGTTCCTACGAGCAGTACTTC. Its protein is CTSSPPGGSYEQYF.

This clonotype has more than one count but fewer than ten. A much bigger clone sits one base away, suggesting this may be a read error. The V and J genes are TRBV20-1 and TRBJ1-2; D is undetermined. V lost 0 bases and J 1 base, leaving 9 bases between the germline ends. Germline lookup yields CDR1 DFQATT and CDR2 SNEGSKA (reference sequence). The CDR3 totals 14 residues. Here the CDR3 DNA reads TGCAGTGCTAGAGAAGGCTCCATTAACTATGGCTACACCTTC. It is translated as CSAREGSINYGYTF.

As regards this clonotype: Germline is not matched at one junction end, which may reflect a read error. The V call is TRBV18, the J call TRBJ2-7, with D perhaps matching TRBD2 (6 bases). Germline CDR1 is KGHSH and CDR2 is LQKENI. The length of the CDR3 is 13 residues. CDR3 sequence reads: CVSSREPWPEQYF. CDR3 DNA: TGTGTCAGCTCACGGGAGCCCTGGCCTGAGCAGTACTTC.